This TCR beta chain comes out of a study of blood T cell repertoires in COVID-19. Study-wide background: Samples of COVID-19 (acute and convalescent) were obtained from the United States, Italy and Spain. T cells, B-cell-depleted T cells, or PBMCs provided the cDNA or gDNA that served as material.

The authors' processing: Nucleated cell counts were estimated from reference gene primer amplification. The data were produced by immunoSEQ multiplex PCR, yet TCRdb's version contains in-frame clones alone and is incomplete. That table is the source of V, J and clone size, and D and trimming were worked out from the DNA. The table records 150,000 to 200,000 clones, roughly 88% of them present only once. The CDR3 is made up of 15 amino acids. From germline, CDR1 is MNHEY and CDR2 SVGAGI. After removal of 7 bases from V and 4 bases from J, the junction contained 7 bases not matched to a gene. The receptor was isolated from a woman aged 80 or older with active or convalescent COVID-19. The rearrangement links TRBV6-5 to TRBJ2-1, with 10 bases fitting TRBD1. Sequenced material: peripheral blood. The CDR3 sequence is CASKRQGAQYNEQFF. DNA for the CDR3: TGTGCCAGCAAACGACAGGGGGCGCAATACAATGAGCAGTTCTTC.